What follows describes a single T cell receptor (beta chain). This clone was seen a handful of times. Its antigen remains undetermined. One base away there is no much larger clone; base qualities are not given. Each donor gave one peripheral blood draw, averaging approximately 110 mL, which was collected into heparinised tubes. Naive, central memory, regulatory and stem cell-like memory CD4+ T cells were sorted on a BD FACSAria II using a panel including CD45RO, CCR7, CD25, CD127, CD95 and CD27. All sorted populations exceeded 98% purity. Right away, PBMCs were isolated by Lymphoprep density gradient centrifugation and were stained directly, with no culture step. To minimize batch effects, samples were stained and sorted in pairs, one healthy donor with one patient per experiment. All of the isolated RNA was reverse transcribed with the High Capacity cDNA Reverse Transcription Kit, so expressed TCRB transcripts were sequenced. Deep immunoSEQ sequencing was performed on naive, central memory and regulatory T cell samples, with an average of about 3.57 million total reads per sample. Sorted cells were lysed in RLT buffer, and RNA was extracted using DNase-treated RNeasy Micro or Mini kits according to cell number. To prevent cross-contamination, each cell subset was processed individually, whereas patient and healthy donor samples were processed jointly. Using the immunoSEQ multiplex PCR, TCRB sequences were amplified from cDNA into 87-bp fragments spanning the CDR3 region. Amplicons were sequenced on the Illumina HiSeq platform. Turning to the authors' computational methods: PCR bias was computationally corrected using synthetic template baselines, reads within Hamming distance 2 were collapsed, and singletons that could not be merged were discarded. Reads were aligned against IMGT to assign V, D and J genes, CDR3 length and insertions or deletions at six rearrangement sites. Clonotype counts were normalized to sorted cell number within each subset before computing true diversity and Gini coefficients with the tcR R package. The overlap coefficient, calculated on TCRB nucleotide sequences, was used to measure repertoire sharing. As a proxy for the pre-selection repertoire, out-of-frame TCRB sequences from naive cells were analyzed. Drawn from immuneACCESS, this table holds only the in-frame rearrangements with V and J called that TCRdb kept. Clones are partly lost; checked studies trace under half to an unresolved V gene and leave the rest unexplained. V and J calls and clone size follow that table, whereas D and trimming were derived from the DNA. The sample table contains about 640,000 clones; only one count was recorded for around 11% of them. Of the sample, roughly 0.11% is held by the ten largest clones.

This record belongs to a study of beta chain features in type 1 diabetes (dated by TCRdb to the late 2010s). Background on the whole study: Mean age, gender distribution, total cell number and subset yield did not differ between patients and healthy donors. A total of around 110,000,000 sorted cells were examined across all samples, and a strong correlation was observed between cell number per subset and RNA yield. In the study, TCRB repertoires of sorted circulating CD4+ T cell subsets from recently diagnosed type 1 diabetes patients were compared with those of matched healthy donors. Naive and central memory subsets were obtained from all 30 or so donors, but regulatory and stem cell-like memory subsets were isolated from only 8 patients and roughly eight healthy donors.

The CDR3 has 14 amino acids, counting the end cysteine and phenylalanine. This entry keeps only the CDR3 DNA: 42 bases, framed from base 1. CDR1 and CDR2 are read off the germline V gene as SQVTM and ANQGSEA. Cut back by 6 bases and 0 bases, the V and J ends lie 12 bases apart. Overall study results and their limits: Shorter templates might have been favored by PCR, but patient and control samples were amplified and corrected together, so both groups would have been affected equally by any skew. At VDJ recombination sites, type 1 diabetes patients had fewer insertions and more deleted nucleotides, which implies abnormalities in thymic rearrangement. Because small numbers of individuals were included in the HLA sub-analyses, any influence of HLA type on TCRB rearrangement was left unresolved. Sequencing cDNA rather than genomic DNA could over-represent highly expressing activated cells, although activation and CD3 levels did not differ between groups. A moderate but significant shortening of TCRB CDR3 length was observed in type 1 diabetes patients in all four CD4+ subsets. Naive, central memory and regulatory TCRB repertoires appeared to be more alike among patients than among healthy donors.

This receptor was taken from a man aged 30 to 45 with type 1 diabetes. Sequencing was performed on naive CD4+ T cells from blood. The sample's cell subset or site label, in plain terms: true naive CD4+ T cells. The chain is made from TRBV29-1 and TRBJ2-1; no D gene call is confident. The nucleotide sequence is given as TGCAGCGTGGCCAGGAGTAGCTCCTACAATGAGCAGTTCTTC. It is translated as CSVARSSSYNEQFF.